The 20 T cell receptor beta chains presented below share a single source sample, sequenced in a study of a mutant IDH1 vaccine in newly diagnosed glioma. Time point given: week 47, end of study. Every vaccine dose comprised 300 ug of mutant IDH1 20-mer peptide plus topical imiquimod. Their antigens are not known. Using immunoSEQ multiplex PCR, the repertoire was profiled, and TCRdb retains in-frame clones only, with some absent. The sample contains 45,000 to 65,000 clones, about two thirds of which appear only once. Sequences were derived from peripheral blood mononuclear cells (PBMCs), sampled from a glioma patient whose treatment included an IDH1 peptide vaccine. The receptor source for this set is a middle-aged man with glioma. Some clones in this sample may be carry-over from other donors' samples.

This clone was detected a few times. This chain joins TRBV29-1 and TRBJ2-3; 9 bases are shared with TRBD1. This CDR3 is 16 amino acids long. Germline V CDR1 and CDR2: SQVTM, ANQGSEA. V was pared by 6 bases and J by 2 bases, with 12 bases of the junction left unmatched. CDR3 coding DNA: TGCAGCGTAGGACAGGGACAGGGACCCCCCACAGATACGCAGTATTTT. Protein product: CSVGQGQGPPTDTQYF.

The chain recombines TRBV4-3 with TRBJ1-3, with 8 bases matching TRBD1. Germline V CDR1 and CDR2: LGHNA, YSLEER. V gave up 4 bases and J gave up 2 bases; unmatched junction bases: 4. The CDR3 contains 15 residues. This chain's CDR3 is CASSPDRGTGNTIYF. CDR3 DNA: TGCGCCAGCAGCCCCGACAGGGGCACTGGAAACACCATATATTTT.

J is TRBJ1-3 and V is TRBV14; possible D gene TRBD1, 5 bases. Trimming pared 2 bases from V and 2 bases from J, leaving 10 bases between. The length of the CDR3 is 15 residues. Looked up from germline, CDR1 is SGHDN and CDR2 is FVKESK. This CDR3 is CASSQLRGAGNTIYF. The CDR3 DNA is TGTGCCAGCAGCCAACTTCGGGGGGCTGGAAACACCATATATTTT.

This chain links TRBV9 with TRBJ1-4; unclear D gene. V shed 4 bases and J shed 5 bases, with 12 bases lying between them. In germline, CDR1 is SGDLS, CDR2 YYNGEE. This CDR3 region has 14 residues. CDR3 DNA: TGTGCCAGCAGCCCGGACGGGGAGAATGAAAAACTGTTTTTT. Translating it yields CASSPDGENEKLFF. Full variable domain (remainder filled in from reference TRBV9 and TRBJ1-4): DSGVTQTPKHLITATGQRVTLRCSPRSGDLSVYWYQQSLDQGLQFLIQYYNGEERAKGNILERFSAQQFPDLHSELNLSSLELGDSALYFCASSPDGENEKLFFGSGTQLSVL.

V is TRBV29-1 and J is TRBJ2-3, with D unresolved. V was cut by 7 bases and J by 0 bases, with 14 bases left in between. Germline CDR1 and CDR2: SQVTM and ANQGSEA. The CDR3 loop spans 14 amino acids. The CDR3 reads CSAGPPTSTDTQYF. The CDR3 DNA sequence: TGCAGCGCCGGGCCGCCGACTAGCACAGATACGCAGTATTTT.

The chain links TRBV7-2 to TRBJ1-5; 8 bases match TRBD1. CDR1 SGHTA and CDR2 FQGNSA come from the germline V gene. CDR3 length: 15 amino acids. J lost 7 bases, V lost 5 bases, and 10 bases had no gene match. CDR3 DNA: TGTGCCAGCAGCCAACACATCACAGGGGGACAGCCCCAGCATTTT. This translates into CASSQHITGGQPQHF.

The rearrangement joins TRBV4-1 to TRBJ1-1; D is unresolved. The CDR3 has 14 amino acids. Germline values: CDR1 MGHRA, CDR2 YSYEKL. Trimming removed 3 bases from V and 6 bases from J, with 14 bases in between. The DNA for the CDR3 is TGCGCCAGCAGCCACCCTCCCCGGAGCGCTGAAGCTTTCTTT. Its translation is CASSHPPRSAEAFF.

This chain uses TRBV4-2 with TRBJ2-1; the D gene is possibly TRBD1 (5 bases). The CDR3 loop spans 18 amino acids. Germline V gene data show CDR1 as LGHNA and CDR2 as YNFKEQ. The V end was cut by 0 bases, the J end by 3 bases, with 18 bases between. In DNA form, the CDR3 reads TGTGCCAGCAGCCAAGAATCCGTAGCCAGGGTGGGCTACAATGAGCAGTTCTTC. It specifies CASSQESVARVGYNEQFF.

V usage is TRBV5-3 and J usage is TRBJ1-1; 7 bases line up with TRBD1. TRBV5-3 is treated as an ORF (open reading frame) with a function not yet certain. The CDR3 runs to 13 residues. The junction had 9 bases not matched to a gene; V was cut back by 4 bases and J by 9 bases. CDR3 sequence reads: CARSPYGQVKAFF. In nucleotides, the CDR3 is TGTGCCAGAAGCCCATACGGACAGGTAAAAGCTTTCTTT.

V usage is TRBV4-1 and J usage is TRBJ1-4, with TRBD1 matching 7 bases. The CDR3 is 17 amino acids. After removal of 4 bases from V and 4 bases from J, the junction contained 12 bases not matched to a gene. Germline assignment: CDR1 MGHRA and CDR2 YSYEKL. For the CDR3, the DNA is TGCGCCAGCAGCCTACGTCCCGGGACAGCGATTAATGAAAAACTGTTTTTT. Its protein is CASSLRPGTAINEKLFF.

V and J are TRBV5-7 and TRBJ2-2; the D gene is possibly TRBD2 (5 bases). TRBV5-7 is an ORF; its function is uncertain. V was clipped by 2 bases and J by 6 bases, with 14 bases between them. The CDR3 spans 15 residues. Written as DNA, the CDR3 is TGTGCCAGCAGCTTAATCGCGGGCCCCCCCGGGGAGCTGTTTTTT. This encodes CASSLIAGPPGELFF.

V is TRBV20-1 and J is TRBJ2-2, with D uncertain. This CDR3 is built from 11 residues. Trimming removed 4 bases from V and 4 bases from J, with 4 bases in between. Germline CDR1 reads DFQATT; CDR2 reads SNEGSKA (reference sequence). CDR3 bases: TGCAGTGCTACCTTCACCGGGGAGCTGTTTTTT. Translating gives CSATFTGELFF.

The J gene is TRBJ1-1, the V gene TRBV6-5; no clear D gene. The CDR3 consists of 14 residues. Trimming removed 2 bases from V and 3 bases from J, with 10 bases in between. Per the germline V gene, CDR1 is MNHEY and CDR2 is SVGAGI. CDR3 amino acids: CASSYGVVDTEAFF. The CDR3 DNA sequence: TGTGCCAGCAGTTACGGGGTGGTGGACACTGAAGCTTTCTTT.

The rearrangement links TRBV6-1 to TRBJ1-5, with D hard to call. The length of the CDR3 is 14 residues. V lost 8 bases to trimming and J lost 0 bases, with 11 bases between them. Germline V gene sequence: CDR1 MNHNS, CDR2 SASEGT. The CDR3 spells CASRIGYSNQPQHF. CDR3 in DNA: TGTGCCAGCCGGATAGGGTATAGCAATCAGCCCCAGCATTTT.

The chain recombines TRBV14 with TRBJ2-5, with 10 bases lining up with TRBD1. The CDR3 consists of 15 residues. Germline CDR1 is SGHDN and CDR2 is FVKESK. The J segment lost 5 bases and the V segment lost 5 bases, leaving 8 bases of the junction unmatched. As DNA, the CDR3 is TGTGCCAGCAGCGCCCGACAGGGGGCTCGGGAGACCCAGTACTTC. Protein sequence: CASSARQGARETQYF.

J is TRBJ1-1 and V is TRBV19; TRBD1 matches 7 bases. Germline CDR1 reads LNHDA; CDR2 reads SQIVND (reference sequence). V shed 2 bases and J 1 base; nucleotides not matched to a gene: 1. CDR3 length: 14 residues. In DNA, the CDR3 is TGTGCCAGTAGTATAAAGGGGGCGAACACTGAAGCTTTCTTT. It is translated as CASSIKGANTEAFF.

The J gene is TRBJ1-5, the V gene TRBV27; D is uncertain. The CDR3 consists of 16 residues. V was clipped by 5 bases and J by 0 bases, with 14 bases between them. CDR1 is MNHEY, CDR2 SMNVEV, per germline (reference sequence). DNA for the CDR3: TGTGCCAGCAGTGACTCCGGGCGGAATAGCAATCAGCCCCAGCATTTT. The encoded protein is CASSDSGRNSNQPQHF.

This chain joins TRBV18 and TRBJ2-1; perhaps TRBD1 as D (6 bases). This CDR3 is 15 amino acids long. Germline CDR1 and CDR2: KGHSH and LQKENI. Trimming left V 2 bases short and J 3 bases short, with 11 bases between. The CDR3 nucleotides read TGTGCCAGCTCACCAGCCAGGGGCCTCTACAATGAGCAGTTCTTC. It codes for CASSPARGLYNEQFF. The full variable domain, completed using reference TRBV18 and TRBJ2-1, is NAGVMQNPRHLVRRRGQEARLRCSPMKGHSHVYWYRQLPEEGLKFMVYLQKENIIDESGMPKERFSAEFPKEGPSILRIQQVVRGDSAAYFCASSPARGLYNEQFFGPGTRLTVL.

This rearrangement joins TRBV7-2 to TRBJ2-3, with TRBD2 matching 10 bases. CDR1 SGHTA and CDR2 FQGNSA come from the germline V gene. The CDR3 length is 14 residues. V dropped 5 bases and J dropped 9; count of bases not matched to a gene: 8. The CDR3 DNA reads TGTGCCAGCAGCAGGACTAGCGGTTCGAGAACGCAGTATTTT. It encodes CASSRTSGSRTQYF.

The chain employs TRBV30 and TRBJ1-4; possibly TRBD1 for D (5 bases). Germline-derived CDR1 and CDR2 are GTSNPN and SVGIG (reference sequence). The CDR3 has 16 residues. Trimming left V 1 base short and J 5 bases short, with 17 bases between. CDR3 nucleotide sequence: TGTGCCTGGAGTGCACCCCAGGCGGGGGGAAATGAAAAACTGTTTTTT. It codes for CAWSAPQAGGNEKLFF.